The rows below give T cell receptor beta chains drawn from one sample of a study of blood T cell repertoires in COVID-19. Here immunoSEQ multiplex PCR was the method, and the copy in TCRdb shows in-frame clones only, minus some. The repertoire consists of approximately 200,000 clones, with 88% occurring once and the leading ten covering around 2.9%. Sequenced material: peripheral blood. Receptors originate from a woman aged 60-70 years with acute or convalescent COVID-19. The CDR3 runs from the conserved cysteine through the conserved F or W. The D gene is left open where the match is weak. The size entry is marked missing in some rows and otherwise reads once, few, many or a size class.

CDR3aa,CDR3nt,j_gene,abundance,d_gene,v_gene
CASSQDRHTDTQYF,TGCGCCAGCAGCCAAGATAGACACACAGATACGCAGTATTTT,TRBJ2-3,-,-,TRBV4-1
CASSELGNEQYF,TGTGCCAGCAGTGAACTGGGCAACGAGCAGTACTTC,TRBJ2-7,-,-,TRBV25-1
CASSLGLLGYNEQFF,TGTGCCAGCAGTCTAGGACTACTAGGATACAATGAGCAGTTCTTC,TRBJ2-1,-,-,TRBV28
CASSKKGQGQETQYF,TGTGCCAGCAGTAAGAAAGGACAGGGCCAAGAGACCCAGTACTTC,TRBJ2-5,-,TRBD1,TRBV6-5
CASSGTPASSYEQYF,TGCGCCAGCAGCGGGACTCCTGCGAGCTCCTACGAGCAGTACTTC,TRBJ2-7,-,-,TRBV5-1
CASSSYGRGILFDGGYTF,TGTGCCAGCAGCTCGTATGGTAGGGGGATTCTCTTTGATGGTGGCTACACCTTC,TRBJ1-2,-,-,TRBV5-4
CASSLSGTGVEKLFF,TGTGCCAGCAGCTTATCCGGGACAGGGGTTGAAAAACTGTTTTTT,TRBJ1-4,once,TRBD1,TRBV7-9
CATSRDRGQPQHF,TGTGCCACCAGCAGAGATAGGGGTCAGCCCCAGCATTTT,TRBJ1-5,-,-,TRBV15
CASHAGALPSYGYTF,TGTGCCAGCCATGCAGGGGCCCTACCGTCCTATGGCTACACCTTC,TRBJ1-2,-,-,TRBV25-1
CASSQGTSGVNEQFF,TGCGCCAGCAGCCAAGGGACTAGCGGGGTCAATGAGCAGTTCTTC,TRBJ2-1,-,TRBD2,TRBV4-1
CASSFTDSQPQHF,TGTGCCAGCAGCTTCACGGACAGTCAGCCCCAGCATTTT,TRBJ1-5,-,-,TRBV7-2
CSVQGDGNEKLFF,TGCAGCGTACAGGGGGATGGTAATGAAAAACTGTTTTTT,TRBJ1-4,-,TRBD1,TRBV29-1